This T cell receptor beta chain was captured by sequencing in a study of T cell repertoires in cytomegalovirus infection (dated by TCRdb to about 2019). Context from the whole study: Donor HLA type was relevant to the analysis, because carriage of CMV infection together with the matching HLA type was indicated by public TCR beta signatures. Points the paper makes about the study in general: Carriers of CMV infection plus the relevant HLA type were discriminated by the cumulative frequency of public TCR beta family members in the study cohort and in an independent roughly 400-donor cohort. In the ex vivo response, HLA-C-restricted CMV-specific TCR beta clonotypes were dominant, and in two of eight donors the single most frequent clonotype came from this HLA-C-restricted group.

At least ten counts were recorded for this clonotype. The antigen it recognizes is unknown. Base-call qualities are not available, and no considerably larger clone is one nucleotide away. Sequenced using an Illumina HiSeq 1500. TCRdb reran the public reads through fastp at Q25 and MiXCR, keeping productive beta chains. All rows with the same CDR3 protein become a single entry with the most common DNA and genes. The sample table holds about 490,000 distinct CDR3 sequences, of which around 11% were seen once. The biggest ten clones account for roughly 10% of the sample. The sample comprised PBMCs. The clonotype originates from a human donor in good health (CMV status not recorded). Some clones in this sample may be carry-over from other donors' samples.

The DNA sequence is TGTGCCAGCAGCTTAGAGGCTAGCGGGAGGGGAGAGACCCAGTACTTC. It encodes CASSLEASGRGETQYF. This sequence uses TRBV7-2 and TRBJ2-5; 12 bases in between match TRBD2. The germline V gene provides CDR1 SGHTA and CDR2 FQGNSA. From the cysteine through the phenylalanine, the CDR3 covers 16 amino acids. Of the read, only the CDR3 DNA is kept; its 48 bases are in frame from base 1. Trimming leaves V shorter by 1 base and J shorter by 4 bases, with the junction holding 4 bases beyond the gene matches.